A selection of T cell receptor beta chains follows, all from one sample in a study of Ad26.COV2.S vaccination and SARS-CoV-2 variants. This table comes from immunoSEQ multiplex PCR, and its TCRdb copy is limited to in-frame clones, with some not included. Seen here are around 270,000 clones, roughly 85% observed once, and the top ten hold about 2.7%. The material sequenced was peripheral blood, taken in a trial of Ad26.COV2.S vaccine versus placebo. The receptors stem from a person between 18 and 65 years old who received the Ad26.COV2.S COVID-19 vaccine or a placebo. The CDR3 runs from the conserved cysteine through the conserved F or W. Each record gives: clone size, D gene, J gene, V gene, CDR3 protein, CDR3 DNA. A D gene is named only where the DNA matches it firmly. The size entry is marked missing in some rows and otherwise reads once, few, many or a size class.

abundance: .
d_gene: .
j_gene: TRBJ1-4
v_gene: TRBV7-9
CDR3aa: CASRTGTANEKLFF
CDR3nt: TGTGCCAGCAGGACCGGGACTGCTAATGAAAAACTGTTTTTT

abundance: .
d_gene: TRBD2
j_gene: TRBJ2-5
v_gene: TRBV11-3
CDR3aa: CASSLGGGDMETQYF
CDR3nt: TGTGCCAGCAGCTTAGGGGGGGGAGATATGGAGACCCAGTACTTC

abundance: .
d_gene: .
j_gene: TRBJ2-2
v_gene: TRBV3-1/TRBV3-2
CDR3aa: CASTNPTMLGELFF
CDR3nt: TGTGCCAGCACCAACCCCACGATGCTGGGGGAGCTGTTTTTT

abundance: .
d_gene: .
j_gene: TRBJ2-3
v_gene: TRBV12-1
CDR3aa: CASSFERGLYTDTQYF
CDR3nt: TGTGCCAGCAGCTTTGAGCGGGGTCTCTACACAGATACGCAGTATTTT

abundance: few
d_gene: TRBD1
j_gene: TRBJ1-2
v_gene: TRBV5-4
CDR3aa: CASSLAGGSGYTF
CDR3nt: TGTGCCAGCAGCTTGGCAGGGGGCTCTGGCTACACCTTC

abundance: .
d_gene: .
j_gene: TRBJ1-5
v_gene: TRBV11-2
CDR3aa: CASSLGRRTFSNQPQHF
CDR3nt: TGTGCCAGCAGCTTAGGTCGGCGCACCTTTAGCAATCAGCCCCAGCATTTT

abundance: .
d_gene: .
j_gene: TRBJ1-4
v_gene: TRBV5-1
CDR3aa: CASSVQGLNEKLFF
CDR3nt: TGCGCCAGCAGCGTACAGGGCCTTAATGAAAAACTGTTTTTT

abundance: once
d_gene: .
j_gene: TRBJ2-1
v_gene: TRBV5-1
CDR3aa: CASTFNPGGGSYNEQFF
CDR3nt: TGCGCCAGCACCTTCAACCCCGGGGGCGGCTCCTACAATGAGCAGTTCTTC

abundance: .
d_gene: .
j_gene: TRBJ1-1
v_gene: TRBV27
CDR3aa: CASSYSSGIGEAFF
CDR3nt: TGTGCCAGCAGCTACTCGTCCGGAATCGGCGAAGCTTTCTTT

abundance: .
d_gene: .
j_gene: TRBJ2-3
v_gene: TRBV15
CDR3aa: CATSGDRRGKDTQYF
CDR3nt: TGTGCCACCAGCGGAGACAGGAGGGGGAAGGATACGCAGTATTTT

abundance: .
d_gene: .
j_gene: TRBJ1-1
v_gene: TRBV12-3/TRBV12-4
CDR3aa: CASSLFRGEAFF
CDR3nt: TGTGCCAGCAGTTTATTTCGGGGGGAAGCTTTCTTT

abundance: .
d_gene: TRBD2
j_gene: TRBJ2-1
v_gene: TRBV3-1/TRBV3-2
CDR3aa: CASSQEINLVSGLAGVNEQFF
CDR3nt: TGTGCCAGCAGCCAAGAAATAAACTTGGTGTCCGGACTAGCGGGGGTCAATGAGCAGTTCTTC

abundance: .
d_gene: .
j_gene: TRBJ2-7
v_gene: TRBV20-1
CDR3aa: CSGNRNYEQYF
CDR3nt: TGCAGTGGGAATAGGAACTACGAGCAGTACTTC

abundance: .
d_gene: TRBD1
j_gene: TRBJ2-7
v_gene: TRBV30
CDR3aa: CAWSGTVPPYEQYF
CDR3nt: TGTGCCTGGAGCGGGACAGTACCGCCCTACGAGCAGTACTTC

abundance: .
d_gene: TRBD1
j_gene: TRBJ1-4
v_gene: TRBV7-2
CDR3aa: CASSPPWGTGPEKLFF
CDR3nt: TGTGCCAGCAGCCCCCCATGGGGGACAGGGCCTGAAAAACTGTTTTTT

abundance: .
d_gene: TRBD2
j_gene: TRBJ2-1
v_gene: TRBV19
CDR3aa: CASSATGTSQFF
CDR3nt: TGTGCCAGTAGTGCAACAGGGACTAGTCAGTTCTTC

abundance: .
d_gene: .
j_gene: TRBJ1-3
v_gene: TRBV7-3
CDR3aa: CASSPRGGTGNTIYF
CDR3nt: TGTGCCAGCAGCCCCCGCGGAGGGACTGGAAACACCATATATTTT

abundance: .
d_gene: .
j_gene: TRBJ2-3
v_gene: TRBV12-3/TRBV12-4
CDR3aa: CASRGAPDTQYF
CDR3nt: TGTGCCAGCAGGGGGGCCCCGGACACGCAGTATTTT

abundance: .
d_gene: .
j_gene: TRBJ1-1
v_gene: TRBV7-2
CDR3aa: CASSLLWGRGNTEAFF
CDR3nt: TGTGCCAGCAGCTTACTCTGGGGGCGCGGGAACACTGAAGCTTTCTTT

abundance: .
d_gene: .
j_gene: TRBJ2-2
v_gene: TRBV19
CDR3aa: CASSIDLGQDTGELFF
CDR3nt: TGTGCCAGTAGTATAGATCTAGGACAAGACACCGGGGAGCTGTTTTTT

abundance: .
d_gene: .
j_gene: TRBJ1-1
v_gene: TRBV6-5
CDR3aa: CASSRKNTEAFF
CDR3nt: TGTGCCAGCAGCCGTAAGAACACTGAAGCTTTCTTT

abundance: few
d_gene: .
j_gene: TRBJ2-2
v_gene: TRBV9
CDR3aa: CASSVGGNTGELFF
CDR3nt: TGTGCCAGCAGCGTAGGGGGGAACACCGGGGAGCTGTTTTTT

abundance: .
d_gene: TRBD1
j_gene: TRBJ2-3
v_gene: TRBV24-1
CDR3aa: CATSGGPGQGSDTQYF
CDR3nt: TGTGCCACCAGTGGAGGTCCGGGACAGGGGTCAGATACGCAGTATTTT

abundance: .
d_gene: .
j_gene: TRBJ1-2
v_gene: TRBV6-1
CDR3aa: CASSEARTVLYGYTF
CDR3nt: TGTGCCAGCAGTGAAGCCAGGACAGTCCTCTATGGCTACACCTTC

abundance: once
d_gene: .
j_gene: TRBJ1-2
v_gene: TRBV20-1
CDR3aa: CSESAYGYTF
CDR3nt: TGCAGTGAGTCCGCTTATGGCTACACCTTC

abundance: .
d_gene: TRBD2
j_gene: TRBJ2-5
v_gene: TRBV7-3
CDR3aa: CASSPMGLLQETQYF
CDR3nt: TGTGCCAGCAGCCCAATGGGACTACTACAAGAGACCCAGTACTTC

abundance: few
d_gene: .
j_gene: TRBJ1-5
v_gene: TRBV19
CDR3aa: CASSPGWQPQHF
CDR3nt: TGTGCCAGTAGCCCGGGTTGGCAGCCCCAGCATTTT

abundance: .
d_gene: .
j_gene: TRBJ2-3
v_gene: TRBV28
CDR3aa: CASSLVSAGRTDTQYF
CDR3nt: TGTGCCAGCAGTTTAGTTAGTGCAGGGCGCACAGATACGCAGTATTTT

abundance: .
d_gene: .
j_gene: TRBJ1-2
v_gene: TRBV30
CDR3aa: CAWSVGEGSAHYGYTF
CDR3nt: TGTGCCTGGAGTGTTGGGGAGGGATCGGCACACTATGGCTACACCTTC

abundance: .
d_gene: TRBD1
j_gene: TRBJ1-4
v_gene: TRBV19
CDR3aa: CASSQTGANEKLFF
CDR3nt: TGTGCCAGTAGTCAGACAGGGGCCAATGAAAAACTGTTTTTT

abundance: .
d_gene: .
j_gene: TRBJ1-1
v_gene: TRBV29-1
CDR3aa: CSVVPSGAFF
CDR3nt: TGCAGCGTGGTCCCGAGTGGGGCTTTCTTT

abundance: .
d_gene: TRBD2
j_gene: TRBJ2-7
v_gene: TRBV5-4
CDR3aa: CASSLVGTSGYEQYF
CDR3nt: TGTGCCAGCAGCTTGGTCGGGACTAGCGGCTACGAGCAGTACTTC

abundance: .
d_gene: TRBD2
j_gene: TRBJ2-1
v_gene: TRBV6-5
CDR3aa: CASSGGETYNEQFF
CDR3nt: TGTGCCAGCAGCGGGGGGGAGACATACAATGAGCAGTTCTTC

abundance: .
d_gene: .
j_gene: TRBJ1-1
v_gene: TRBV6-5
CDR3aa: CASSYSRKPNTEAFF
CDR3nt: TGTGCCAGCAGTTACTCCCGTAAGCCAAACACTGAAGCTTTCTTT

abundance: .
d_gene: TRBD1
j_gene: TRBJ2-3
v_gene: TRBV30
CDR3aa: CAWSLPGQGADTQYF
CDR3nt: TGTGCCTGGAGTCTGCCGGGACAGGGGGCAGATACGCAGTATTTT

abundance: .
d_gene: TRBD1
j_gene: TRBJ1-2
v_gene: TRBV27
CDR3aa: CASSERQGTSYTF
CDR3nt: TGTGCCAGCAGCGAACGACAGGGCACAAGCTACACCTTC

abundance: .
d_gene: .
j_gene: TRBJ1-2
v_gene: TRBV5-6
CDR3aa: CASSFRRGRPNYGYTF
CDR3nt: TGTGCCAGCAGCTTCCGTAGAGGGAGGCCTAACTATGGCTACACCTTC

abundance: once
d_gene: TRBD1
j_gene: TRBJ1-1
v_gene: TRBV19
CDR3aa: CASKGGELGNTEAFF
CDR3nt: TGTGCCAGTAAAGGGGGCGAATTAGGGAACACTGAAGCTTTCTTT

abundance: .
d_gene: .
j_gene: TRBJ2-7
v_gene: TRBV4-3
CDR3aa: CASSQYREAYEQYF
CDR3nt: TGCGCCAGCAGCCAATACCGGGAAGCCTACGAGCAGTACTTC

abundance: .
d_gene: .
j_gene: TRBJ2-5
v_gene: TRBV7-2
CDR3aa: CASSPSGPHQETQYF
CDR3nt: TGTGCCAGCAGCCCGTCGGGACCCCACCAAGAGACCCAGTACTTC

abundance: .
d_gene: .
j_gene: TRBJ2-4
v_gene: TRBV12-3/TRBV12-4
CDR3aa: CATLVGLRGYF
CDR3nt: TGTGCCACCCTAGTTGGGCTAAGGGGGTACTTC

abundance: once
d_gene: TRBD1
j_gene: TRBJ2-3
v_gene: TRBV7-9
CDR3aa: CASSSGQGTDTQYF
CDR3nt: TGTGCCAGCAGCTCTGGACAGGGTACAGATACGCAGTATTTT

abundance: .
d_gene: .
j_gene: TRBJ2-1
v_gene: TRBV19
CDR3aa: CASKERAVRAYNEQFF
CDR3nt: TGTGCCAGTAAGGAGAGGGCCGTGAGGGCCTACAATGAGCAGTTCTTC

abundance: .
d_gene: .
j_gene: TRBJ2-3
v_gene: TRBV4-2
CDR3aa: CASSQETESRTQYF
CDR3nt: TGTGCCAGCAGCCAAGAAACGGAGTCGCGAACGCAGTATTTT

abundance: once
d_gene: TRBD2
j_gene: TRBJ2-2
v_gene: TRBV19
CDR3aa: CASSRLAGERELFF
CDR3nt: TGTGCCAGTAGTCGCCTAGCGGGAGAACGAGAGCTGTTTTTT

abundance: once
d_gene: TRBD2
j_gene: TRBJ2-7
v_gene: TRBV6-2/TRBV6-3
CDR3aa: CASSRLAEVEQYF
CDR3nt: TGTGCCAGCAGCCGACTAGCAGAAGTCGAGCAGTACTTC

abundance: .
d_gene: .
j_gene: TRBJ2-1
v_gene: TRBV2
CDR3aa: CASRPTGYYNEQFF
CDR3nt: TGTGCCAGCCGCCCTACAGGGTACTACAATGAGCAGTTCTTC